Below are 14 T cell receptor beta chains sequenced from a single sample in a study of T cells in Graves' hyperthyroidism and ophthalmopathy. Amplification targeted TCR beta CDR3 regions from RNA transcripts. Using the HTBI primer set, a first-round RT-PCR was run on the TCR CDR3. TCRdb passed the multiplex PCR reads through MiXCR, listing each CDR3 protein once. The sample consists of 500,000 to 600,000 distinct CDR3 sequences, around 17% of them appearing once. The sample comprised blood. Every receptor here comes from a woman under 30 with Graves' hyperthyroidism.

V gene TRBV3-1 combines with J gene TRBJ2-7; 8 bases are a match to TRBD1. Germline V lookup: CDR1 LGHDT, CDR2 YNNKEL (reference sequence). CDR3 length equals 15 residues. V lost 5 bases, J lost 1 base, and 7 bases stayed unmatched. The chain's CDR3 is CASSGTGGFSYEQYF. CDR3 sequence (DNA): TGTGCCAGCAGCGGGACAGGCGGGTTTTCCTACGAGCAGTACTTC.

The sample holds a few counts of this clonotype. The rearrangement joins TRBV27 to TRBJ2-2, with D maybe TRBD2 (6 bases). The CDR3 sequence is 12 residues long. Trimming removed 8 bases at V and 6 bases at J, with 10 bases between. Germline values: CDR1 MNHEY, CDR2 SMNVEV (reference sequence). The CDR3 DNA follows: TGTGCCAGCGGCGTAGCGGCCGGGGAGCTGTTTTTT. Residues: CASGVAAGELFF.

This clonotype has more than one count but fewer than ten. The rearrangement uses TRBV24-1 and TRBJ2-2, with D possibly being TRBD1 or TRBD2 (5 bases each). Trimming took 4 bases from V and 6 from J, leaving 20 bases between them. Germline V lookup: CDR1 KGHDR, CDR2 SFDVKD. The CDR3 extends over 17 amino acids. As DNA, the CDR3 is TGTGCCACCAGTGACTCGAGGGTAACAGGCTCCCCCGGGGAGCTGTTTTTT. This codes for CATSDSRVTGSPGELFF.

The chain combines TRBV19 with TRBJ2-7; D is tentatively TRBD1 or TRBD2 (5 bases each). Trimming pared 5 bases from V and 3 bases from J, leaving 17 bases between. The CDR3 has 15 residues. The germline CDR1 and CDR2 sequences are LNHDA and SQIVND (reference sequence). CDR3 nucleotides: TGTGCCAGTAGTGTCCGGGACGGATCTGTCTACGAGCAGTACTTC. As protein: CASSVRDGSVYEQYF. The full variable domain, rest sourced from reference TRBV19 and TRBJ2-7, is DGGITQSPKYLFRKEGQNVTLSCEQNLNHDAMYWYRQDPGQGLRLIYYSQIVNDFQKGDIAEGYSVSREKKESFPLTVTSAQKNPTAFYLCASSVRDGSVYEQYFGPGTRLTVT.

The chain recombines TRBV11-2 with TRBJ1-3; D gene unclear. V lost 1 base, J lost 0 bases, and 7 bases lay in between. Germline V gene sequence: CDR1 SGHAT, CDR2 FQNNGV. The length of the CDR3 is 15 residues. CDR3 nucleotide sequence: TGTGCCAGCAGCTTAGTTGGACTCTCTGGAAACACCATATATTTT. Translation gives CASSLVGLSGNTIYF. Combining the CDR3 with reference TRBV11-2 and TRBJ1-3 gives the whole variable domain EAGVAQSPRYKIIEKRQSVAFWCNPISGHATLYWYQQILGQGPKLLIQFQNNGVVDDSQLPKDRFSAERLKGVDSTLKIQPAKLEDSAVYLCASSLVGLSGNTIYFGEGSWLTVV.

There are a few counts of this clonotype. The chain employs TRBV7-9 and TRBJ2-2; D remains unclear. The CDR3 has 17 residues. Germline lookup yields CDR1 SEHNR and CDR2 FQNEAQ (reference sequence). The V and J ends lost 1 base and 0 bases respectively, with 12 bases between them. The CDR3 region has the DNA TGTGCCAGCAGCTTAGAGGTCCGGCTCGCGAACACCGGGGAGCTGTTTTTT. Translated, it gives CASSLEVRLANTGELFF.

This clonotype was observed a few times. The gene calls are TRBV4-2 and TRBJ2-3; 7 nucleotides line up with TRBD2. With V trimmed by 0 bases and J by 3 bases, 9 bases remained unmatched. CDR3 length: 17 residues. Germline values: CDR1 LGHNA, CDR2 YNFKEQ. In nucleotides, the CDR3 is TGTGCCAGCAGCCAAGATCGCGCAAGGCGGGAGACAGATACGCAGTATTTT. The encoded protein is CASSQDRARRETDTQYF.

This clonotype was found a few times. The chain links TRBV12-3 or TRBV12-4 to TRBJ1-4; a weak D match, TRBD1 (5 bases). CDR3 length: 14 residues. Trimming removed 5 bases from V and 0 bases from J, with 7 bases in between. CDR3 loop: CASSGAPTNEKLFF. The CDR3 DNA is TGTGCCAGCAGTGGGGCCCCAACTAATGAAAAACTGTTTTTT.

In its sample, this clonotype was seen many times. The chain links TRBV20-1 to TRBJ2-5; TRBD2 matches 10 bases. Germline CDR1 and CDR2: DFQATT and SNEGSKA (reference sequence). The CDR3 is 19 residues long. J was trimmed by 5 bases and V by 3 bases; bases with no gene match: 21. CDR3 DNA: TGCAGTGCTAGCGACACCGGTGGGGTAGCGGGGGGCTCGGGGGAGACCCAGTACTTC. This codes for CSASDTGGVAGGSGETQYF.

Concerning this clonotype: This could be a read error, since a much larger clone is one nucleotide away. The chain recombines TRBV11-2 with TRBJ1-5; a possible D gene is TRBD1 (5 bases). Germline V lookup: CDR1 SGHAT, CDR2 FQNNGV. CDR3 length: 15 residues. Here the CDR3 reads CASSLDRAGGQPPHF. The CDR3 nucleotides are TGTGCCAGCAGCTTAGACAGGGCGGGGGGTCAGCCCCCGCATTTT. Full variable domain (remainder filled in from reference TRBV11-2 and TRBJ1-5): EAGVAQSPRYKIIEKRQSVAFWCNPISGHATLYWYQQILGQGPKLLIQFQNNGVVDDSQLPKDRFSAERLKGVDSTLKIQPAKLEDSAVYLCASSLDRAGGQPPHFGDGTRLSIL.

The chain joins TRBV7-2 to TRBJ1-2, with D unclear. The length of the CDR3 is 12 residues. CDR1 and CDR2 (germline): SGHTA, FQGNSA. V was cut by 1 base and J by 12 bases, with 12 bases left in between. The DNA for the CDR3 is TGTGCCAGCAGCTTAGATCTAGCAGACCACACCTTC. It codes for CASSLDLADHTF. The full variable domain, in which reference TRBV7-2 and TRBJ1-2 provide the parts outside the CDR3, is GAGVSQSPSNKVTEKGKDVELRCDPISGHTALYWYRQSLGQGLEFLIYFQGNSAPDKSGLPSDRFSAERTGGSVSTLTIQRTQQEDSAVYLCASSLDLADHTFGSGTRLTVV.

CDR3 sequence reads: CASSNPGQGFVEQYF. DNA for the CDR3: TGTGCCAGCAGTAACCCGGGACAGGGCTTTGTCGAGCAGTACTTC. The rearrangement uses TRBV6-1 and TRBJ2-7; 9 bases line up with TRBD1. V gave up 5 bases and J gave up 6 bases; unmatched junction bases: 11. The CDR3 has 15 residues. CDR1 and CDR2 (germline): MNHNS, SASEGT.

This clonotype was counted between two and nine times. The rearrangement joins TRBV3-1 to TRBJ2-7; no definite D call. There are 15 residues in the CDR3. The germline CDR1 and CDR2 sequences are LGHDT and YNNKEL (reference sequence). V gave up 3 bases and J gave up 0 bases, with 12 bases separating them. The CDR3 is CASSHPRKSSYEQYF. The CDR3 DNA sequence: TGTGCCAGCAGCCACCCCAGAAAGAGCTCCTACGAGCAGTACTTC.

The rearrangement joins TRBV30 to TRBJ2-1, with a tentative D call TRBD2 (5 bases). Trimming stripped 2 bases from V and 0 bases from J, with 5 bases between. The CDR3 is made up of 13 amino acids. Germline values: CDR1 GTSNPN, CDR2 SVGIG (reference sequence). The CDR3 region is CAWSLASYNEQFF. For the CDR3, the DNA is TGTGCCTGGAGTCTAGCCTCCTACAATGAGCAGTTCTTC. The variable domain in full, completed from reference TRBV30 and TRBJ2-1, reads SQTIHQWPATLVQPVGSPLSLECTVEGTSNPNLYWYRQAAGRGLQLLFYSVGIGQISSEVPQNLSASRPQDRQFILSSKKLLLSDSGFYLCAWSLASYNEQFFGPGTRLTVL.